This T cell receptor beta chain was recorded in a study of identifying expanded T cells in peripheral blood. Findings of the study overall: Across healthy donors, higher total template counts meant significantly greater approximately two-week count variance. About 1.2 clones differed between technical replicates, versus about 15 and 19 over time.

The germline V and J ends were trimmed by 3 bases and 1 base, with 7 bases remaining between them. The germline gives CDR1 KGHSH, CDR2 LQKENI. This CDR3 spans 14 amino acids. This clone was detected once. The antigen remains undetermined. Only in-frame clones appear in the TCRdb table, and some are missing; sequencing was by immunoSEQ multiplex PCR. The table lists around 82,000 clones, roughly 84% of them singletons, with around 20% in the top ten. No infections or other immune events were documented during collection. The TCR sequence derives from a person between 18 and 70 years old in good health. This chain connects TRBV18 to TRBJ2-1, with D possibly being TRBD2 (6 bases). Sequenced sample: blood. The CDR3 reads CASSPGGSYNEQFF. DNA of the CDR3: TGTGCCAGCTCACCGGGGGGTTCCTACAATGAGCAGTTCTTC.